The 19 T cell receptor beta chains listed next were all sequenced from one sample in a study of CD8 T cells in ankylosing spondylitis. Their antigens are not known. Findings and limits, study-wide: Typical of ankylosing spondylitis blood, it appeared, was a TCR beta motif of seven to nine highly homologous variants.

Each CDR3 protein gets one entry after TCRdb re-called the 5' RACE reads with MiXCR. Of fewer than 400,000 distinct CDR3 sequences listed, approximately 20% are singletons. Sequencing was carried out using blood, either unsorted or a sorted T cell fraction (not recorded which). These receptors all come from a male donor with ankylosing spondylitis.

This clonotype was seen a few times. V gene TRBV30 combines with J gene TRBJ1-2; possible D gene TRBD1, 6 bases. The length of the CDR3 is 12 residues. Germline-derived CDR1 and CDR2 are GTSNPN and SVGIG (reference sequence). The ends were cut back, 2 bases at V and 4 bases at J, with 8 bases in the middle. CDR3 DNA: TGTGCCTGGAGTAACAGGGTCTATGGCTACACCTTC. It translates to CAWSNRVYGYTF.

In its sample, this clonotype was seen a few times. The rearrangement uses TRBV18 and TRBJ1-6; no reliable D call. CDR3 length: 13 residues. Looked up from germline, CDR1 is KGHSH and CDR2 is LQKENI. Between the trimmed V and J ends, which lost 5 bases and 8 bases, there was a span of 10 bases. The CDR3 DNA reads TGTGCCAGCTCAACCGAGCGGGATTCACCCCTCCACTTT. Protein sequence: CASSTERDSPLHF.

The V call is TRBV4-2, the J call TRBJ2-7; 7 nucleotides agree with TRBD1. This CDR3 comprises 16 residues. Per germline, CDR1 LGHNA and CDR2 YNFKEQ. The junction had 6 bases not matched to a gene; V was cut back by 0 bases and J by 1 base. The CDR3 DNA sequence: TGTGCCAGCAGCCAAGAACGGGACAGTAGGTCCTACGAGCAGTACTTC. Protein product: CASSQERDSRSYEQYF.

This clonotype was seen only a few times. The J gene is TRBJ1-5, the V gene TRBV6-2 or TRBV6-3, with a weak D call TRBD1 (5 bases). There are 11 residues in the CDR3. V was cut by 8 bases and J by 10 bases, with 12 bases left in between. CDR1 and CDR2 (germline): MNHEY, SVGEGT. The chain's CDR3 is CASGAGGPQHF. CDR3 DNA: TGTGCCAGCGGGGCGGGAGGACCCCAGCATTTT.

The chain links TRBV7-3 to TRBJ1-2, with D possibly being TRBD1 (6 bases). The germline CDR1 and CDR2 sequences are SGHTA and FQGTGA. The CDR3 sequence is 15 residues long. The ends were cut back, 2 bases at V and 4 bases at J, with 14 bases in the middle. The CDR3 DNA sequence: TGTGCCAGCAGCTTACTCCCAGGGGCCAGCTATGGCTACACCTTC. Translation gives CASSLLPGASYGYTF.

This clonotype was observed a handful of times. The J gene is TRBJ2-1, the V gene TRBV5-1; 11 positions agree with TRBD2. Germline V gives CDR1 SGHRS, CDR2 YFSETQ. With V trimmed by 5 bases and J by 7 bases, 8 bases remained unmatched. CDR3 size: 15 residues. In DNA form, the CDR3 reads TGCGCCAGCAGACCCGGGACTAGCGGAGTTAATGAGCAGTTCTTC. Residues: CASRPGTSGVNEQFF.

Only a few counts were recorded for this clonotype. The chain links TRBV6-6 to TRBJ2-3; D remains ambiguous. The CDR3 contains 12 residues. The germline V gene encodes CDR1 MNHNY and CDR2 SVGAGI (reference sequence). The V end lost 2 bases, the J end lost 7 bases, and 7 bases lay between the germline ends. The CDR3 spells CASSYVGYTQYF. CDR3 bases: TGTGCCAGCAGTTACGTTGGGTATACGCAGTATTTT.

The rearrangement joins TRBV5-1 to TRBJ2-2, with 7 bases matching TRBD2. The ends lost 6 bases at V and 5 bases at J; junction bases unmatched: 7. The CDR3 runs 14 residues. CDR1 is SGHRS and CDR2 is YFSETQ in the germline V gene. The CDR3 DNA sequence: TGCGCCAGCAATAAGCGGGAAAGTACCGGGGAGCTGTTTTTT. Amino acid sequence: CASNKRESTGELFF.

At least ten counts were recorded for this clonotype. The chain has TRBV29-1 and TRBJ2-1, with D perhaps matching TRBD2 (6 bases). CDR1 is SQVTM and CDR2 is ANQGSEA in the germline V gene. Trimming pared 1 base from V and 9 bases from J, leaving 13 bases between. This CDR3 spans 13 amino acids. The chain's CDR3 is CSVEATGVGEQFF. In DNA, the CDR3 is TGCAGCGTTGAAGCGACGGGGGTGGGTGAGCAGTTCTTC.

The chain recombines TRBV28 with TRBJ2-1; 9 bases match TRBD1. Trimming cost V 3 bases and J 13 bases; bases outside gene matches: 4. This CDR3 region has 12 residues. The germline V gene encodes CDR1 MDHEN and CDR2 SYDVKM. The CDR3 loop reads CASSFMDRGQFF. In DNA form, the CDR3 reads TGTGCCAGCAGTTTTATGGACAGGGGTCAGTTCTTC.

At least ten counts were recorded for this clonotype. V and J are TRBV7-9 and TRBJ2-7, with D perhaps being TRBD1 or TRBD2 (5 bases each). Germline lookup yields CDR1 SEHNR and CDR2 FQNEAQ (reference sequence). This CDR3 is built from 14 residues. V gave up 4 bases and J gave up 6 bases, with 16 bases separating them. The CDR3 protein is CASSWGYSSAEQYF. CDR3 in DNA: TGTGCCAGCAGCTGGGGGTATAGCAGTGCCGAGCAGTACTTC.

This chain links TRBV12-3 or TRBV12-4 with TRBJ2-3; 11 bases are a match to TRBD2. The CDR3 is made up of 16 amino acids. J was trimmed by 7 bases and V by 5 bases; bases with no gene match: 11. The CDR3 loop reads CASSQGLAGPSYTQYF. In nucleotides, the CDR3 is TGTGCCAGCAGTCAAGGACTAGCGGGTCCAAGCTATACGCAGTATTTT.

J is TRBJ2-7 and V is TRBV25-1; perhaps D is TRBD1 or TRBD2 (5 bases each). Germline lookup yields CDR1 MGHDK and CDR2 SYGVNS. V dropped 8 bases and J dropped 0 bases, with 20 bases sitting between them. The CDR3 is 16 residues long. Written as DNA, the CDR3 is TGTGCCAGCGGAGGATTTGGAAGGGGCCGCTCCTACGAGCAGTACTTC. This codes for CASGGFGRGRSYEQYF.

This clonotype was picked up a small number of times. The chain is built from TRBV2 and TRBJ2-2; 8 bases align to TRBD2. The CDR3 runs to 20 residues. Germline lookup yields CDR1 SNHLY and CDR2 FYNNEI. V trimming: 4 bases; J trimming: 1 base; junction bases outside the gene matches: 17. CDR3 sequence reads: CASSVEGLVFPRGNTGELFF. DNA of the CDR3: TGTGCCAGCAGTGTTGAGGGACTAGTCTTTCCCCGGGGGAACACCGGGGAGCTGTTTTTT.

This clonotype was detected many times. J is TRBJ2-5 and V is TRBV5-1; TRBD1 might be the D (6 bases). With 2 bases removed from V and 2 bases from J, the gap between germline ends came to 16 bases. Germline V gene sequence: CDR1 SGHRS, CDR2 YFSETQ. CDR3 length: 16 residues. The CDR3 nucleotides are TGCGCCAGCAGCTTCGGGCGACAGGCATTACAAGAGACCCAGTACTTC. It specifies CASSFGRQALQETQYF.

A few counts support this clonotype. The rearrangement uses TRBV29-1 and TRBJ2-1; the D is unclear. This CDR3 has 13 amino acids. V was trimmed by 4 bases and J by 2 bases, leaving 9 bases between them. Per the germline V gene, CDR1 is SQVTM and CDR2 is ANQGSEA. As DNA, the CDR3 is TGCAGCGTTGCCTTTTTCGCCTACAATGAGCAGTTCTTC. It specifies CSVAFFAYNEQFF.

This clonotype turned up a few times. The chain has TRBV11-2 and TRBJ1-4; 8 positions match TRBD1. Trimming took 6 bases from V and 2 from J; bases not matched to a gene: 14. The CDR3 is made up of 18 amino acids. Looked up from germline, CDR1 is SGHAT and CDR2 is FQNNGV. Written as DNA, the CDR3 is TGTGCCAGCAGTCAACAGTGGCAGGGGGCATCCACTAATGAAAAACTGTTTTTT. Protein product: CASSQQWQGASTNEKLFF.

The J gene is TRBJ2-1, the V gene TRBV24-1; D is undetermined. There are 13 residues in the CDR3. CDR1 and CDR2 from the germline V gene are KGHDR and SFDVKD. Trimming stripped 1 base from V and 4 bases from J, with 4 bases between. This chain's CDR3 is CATSDLRYNEQFF. The CDR3 bases are TGTGCCACCAGTGATTTAAGGTACAATGAGCAGTTCTTC.

The chain is built from TRBV7-3 and TRBJ2-1; D might be TRBD2 (6 bases). The CDR3 consists of 15 residues. V was trimmed by 4 bases and J by 8 bases, leaving 18 bases between them. Per germline, CDR1 SGHTA and CDR2 FQGTGA. The CDR3 DNA reads as TGTGCCAGCAGCTCAAGGAGGGCCCTCATCGATGAGCAGTTCTTC. Translated, it gives CASSSRRALIDEQFF.